This TCR beta chain was captured in a study of control samples from healthy donors and cancer patients. On this clone: Sequence at one end of the junction differs from germline and may be a read error.

This CDR3 is built from 13 residues. Looked up from germline, CDR1 is KGHSH and CDR2 is LQKENI. TCRdb's copy holds only in-frame clones and misses some; the assay was immunoSEQ multiplex PCR. Found here are 120,000 or so clones, around 87% of them singletons; the top ten hold about 2.7%. This rearrangement joins TRBV18 to TRBJ1-3; 8 bases fit TRBD1. This TCR was recovered from a man aged 55 to 70 in good health. The specimen sequenced was blood. CDR3: CASSRDQQGANFF. Here the CDR3 DNA reads TGTGCCAGCTCACGGGACCAGCAGGGGGCGAATTTTTTT. Full variable domain (rest looked up from reference TRBV18 and TRBJ1-3): NAGVMQNPRHLVRRRGQEARLRCSPMKGHSHVYWYRQLPEEGLKFMVYLQKENIIDESGMPKERFSAEFPKEGPSILRIQQVVRGDSAAYFCASSRDQQGANFFGEGSWLTVV.